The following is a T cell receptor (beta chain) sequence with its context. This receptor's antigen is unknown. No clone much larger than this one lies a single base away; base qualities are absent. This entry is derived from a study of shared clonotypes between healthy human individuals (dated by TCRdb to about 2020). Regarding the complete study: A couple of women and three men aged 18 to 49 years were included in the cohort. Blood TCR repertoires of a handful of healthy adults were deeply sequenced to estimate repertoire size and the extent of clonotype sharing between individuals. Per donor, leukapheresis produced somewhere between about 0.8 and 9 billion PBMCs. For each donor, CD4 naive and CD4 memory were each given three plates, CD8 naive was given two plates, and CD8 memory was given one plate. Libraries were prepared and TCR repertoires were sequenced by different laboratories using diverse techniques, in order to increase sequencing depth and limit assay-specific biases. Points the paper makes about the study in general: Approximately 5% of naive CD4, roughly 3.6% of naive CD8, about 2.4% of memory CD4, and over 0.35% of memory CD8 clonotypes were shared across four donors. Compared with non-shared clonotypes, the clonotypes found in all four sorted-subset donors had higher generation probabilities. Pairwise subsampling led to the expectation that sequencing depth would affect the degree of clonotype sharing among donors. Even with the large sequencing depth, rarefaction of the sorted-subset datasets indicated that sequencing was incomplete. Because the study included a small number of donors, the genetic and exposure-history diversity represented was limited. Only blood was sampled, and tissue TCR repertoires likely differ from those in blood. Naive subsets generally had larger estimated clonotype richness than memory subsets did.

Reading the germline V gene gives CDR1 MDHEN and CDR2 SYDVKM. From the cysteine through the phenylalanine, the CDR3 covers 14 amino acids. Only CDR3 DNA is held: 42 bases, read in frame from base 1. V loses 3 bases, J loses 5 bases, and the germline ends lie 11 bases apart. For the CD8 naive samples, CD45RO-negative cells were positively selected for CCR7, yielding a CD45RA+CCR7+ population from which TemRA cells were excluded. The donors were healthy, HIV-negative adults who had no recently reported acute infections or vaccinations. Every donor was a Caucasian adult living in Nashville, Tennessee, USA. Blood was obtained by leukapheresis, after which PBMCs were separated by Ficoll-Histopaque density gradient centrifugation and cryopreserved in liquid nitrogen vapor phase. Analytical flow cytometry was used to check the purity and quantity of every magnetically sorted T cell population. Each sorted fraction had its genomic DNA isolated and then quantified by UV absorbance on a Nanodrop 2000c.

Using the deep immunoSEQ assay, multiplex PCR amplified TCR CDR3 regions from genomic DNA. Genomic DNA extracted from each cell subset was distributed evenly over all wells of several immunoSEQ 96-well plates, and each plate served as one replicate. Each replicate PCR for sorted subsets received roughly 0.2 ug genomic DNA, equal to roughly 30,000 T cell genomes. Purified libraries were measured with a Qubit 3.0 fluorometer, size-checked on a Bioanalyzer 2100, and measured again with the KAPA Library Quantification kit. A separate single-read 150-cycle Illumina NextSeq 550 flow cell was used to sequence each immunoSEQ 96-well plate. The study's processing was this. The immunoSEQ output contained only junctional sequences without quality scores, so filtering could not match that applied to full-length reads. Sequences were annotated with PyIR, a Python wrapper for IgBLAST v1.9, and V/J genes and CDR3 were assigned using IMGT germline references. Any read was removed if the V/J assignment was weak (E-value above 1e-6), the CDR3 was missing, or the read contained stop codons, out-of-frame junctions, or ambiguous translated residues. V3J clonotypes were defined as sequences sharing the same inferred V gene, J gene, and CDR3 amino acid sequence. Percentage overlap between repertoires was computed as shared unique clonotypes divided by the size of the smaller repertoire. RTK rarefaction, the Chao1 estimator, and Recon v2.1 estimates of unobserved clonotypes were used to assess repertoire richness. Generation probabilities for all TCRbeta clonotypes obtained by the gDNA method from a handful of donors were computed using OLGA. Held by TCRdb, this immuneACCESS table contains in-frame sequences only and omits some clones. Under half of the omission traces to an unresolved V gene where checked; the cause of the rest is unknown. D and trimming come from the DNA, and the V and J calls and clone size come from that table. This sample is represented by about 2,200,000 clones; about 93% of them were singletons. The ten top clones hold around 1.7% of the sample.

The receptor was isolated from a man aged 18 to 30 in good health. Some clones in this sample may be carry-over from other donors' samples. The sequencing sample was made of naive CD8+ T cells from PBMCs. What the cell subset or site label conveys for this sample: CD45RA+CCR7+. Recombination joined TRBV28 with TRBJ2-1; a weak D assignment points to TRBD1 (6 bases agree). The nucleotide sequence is TGTGCCAGCAGTTTGCAGGGGAACGACAATGAGCAGTTCTTC. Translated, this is CASSLQGNDNEQFF.